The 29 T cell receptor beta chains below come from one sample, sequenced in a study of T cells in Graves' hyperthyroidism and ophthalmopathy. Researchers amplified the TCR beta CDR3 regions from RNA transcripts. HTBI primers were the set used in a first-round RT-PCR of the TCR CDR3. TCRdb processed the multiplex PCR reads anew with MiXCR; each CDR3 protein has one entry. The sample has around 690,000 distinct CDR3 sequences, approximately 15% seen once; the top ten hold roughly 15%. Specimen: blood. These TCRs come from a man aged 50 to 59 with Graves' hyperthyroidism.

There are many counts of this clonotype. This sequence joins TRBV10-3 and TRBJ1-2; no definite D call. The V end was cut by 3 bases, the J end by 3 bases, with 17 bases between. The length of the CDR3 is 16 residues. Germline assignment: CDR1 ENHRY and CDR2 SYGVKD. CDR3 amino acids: CAISDSGVRAYYGYTF. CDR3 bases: TGTGCCATCAGTGACTCCGGGGTCCGAGCTTACTATGGCTACACCTTC.

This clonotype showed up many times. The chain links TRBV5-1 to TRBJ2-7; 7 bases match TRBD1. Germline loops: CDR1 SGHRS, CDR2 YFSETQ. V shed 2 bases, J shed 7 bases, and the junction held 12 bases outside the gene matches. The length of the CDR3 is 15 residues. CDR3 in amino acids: CASSLGQGDSREQYF. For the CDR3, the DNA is TGCGCCAGCAGCTTAGGGCAGGGGGATTCCCGAGAGCAGTACTTC.

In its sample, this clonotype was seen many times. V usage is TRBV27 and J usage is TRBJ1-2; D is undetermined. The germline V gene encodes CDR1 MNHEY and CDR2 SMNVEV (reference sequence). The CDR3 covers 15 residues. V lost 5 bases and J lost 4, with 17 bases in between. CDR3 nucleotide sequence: TGTGCCAGCAGTCCCCGGGCAGGTCTGACCTATGGCTACACCTTC. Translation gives CASSPRAGLTYGYTF.

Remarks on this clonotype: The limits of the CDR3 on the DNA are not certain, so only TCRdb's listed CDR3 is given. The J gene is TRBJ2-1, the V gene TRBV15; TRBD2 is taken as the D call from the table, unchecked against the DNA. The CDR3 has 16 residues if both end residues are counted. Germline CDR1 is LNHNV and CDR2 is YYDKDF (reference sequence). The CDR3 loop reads CATSRDKVGGGNEQLF.

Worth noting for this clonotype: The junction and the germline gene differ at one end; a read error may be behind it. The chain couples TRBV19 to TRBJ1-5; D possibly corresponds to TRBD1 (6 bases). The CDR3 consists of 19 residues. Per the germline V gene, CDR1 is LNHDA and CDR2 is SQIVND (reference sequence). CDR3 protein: CASSIDRWPIRGRDHPQHF. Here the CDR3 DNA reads TGTGCCAGTAGTATAGATCGTTGGCCCATCAGGGGCCGGGATCACCCCCAGCATTTT.

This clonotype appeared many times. CDR3 DNA: TGTGCCAGCAGTGCCGGACAGGGCTATGGCTACACCTTC. It codes for CASSAGQGYGYTF. The V and J genes are TRBV6-1 and TRBJ1-2, with TRBD1 matching over 8 bases. This CDR3 region has 13 residues. Germline V gene data show CDR1 as MNHNS and CDR2 as SASEGT. Unmatched junction bases numbered 2, after V lost 4 bases and J lost 4 bases.

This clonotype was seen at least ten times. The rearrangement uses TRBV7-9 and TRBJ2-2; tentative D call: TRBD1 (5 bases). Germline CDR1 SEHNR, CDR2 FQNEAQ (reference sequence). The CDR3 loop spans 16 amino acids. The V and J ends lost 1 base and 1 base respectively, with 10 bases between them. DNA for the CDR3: TGTGCCAGCAGCTTAGGTTGGCAGGGGAACACCGGGGAGCTGTTTTTT. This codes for CASSLGWQGNTGELFF.

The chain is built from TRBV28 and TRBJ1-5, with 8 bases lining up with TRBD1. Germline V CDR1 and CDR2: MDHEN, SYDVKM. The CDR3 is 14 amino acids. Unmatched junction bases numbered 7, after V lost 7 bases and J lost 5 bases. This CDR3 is CASTQTGEDQPQHF. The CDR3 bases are TGTGCCAGCACCCAGACAGGGGAGGATCAGCCCCAGCATTTT.

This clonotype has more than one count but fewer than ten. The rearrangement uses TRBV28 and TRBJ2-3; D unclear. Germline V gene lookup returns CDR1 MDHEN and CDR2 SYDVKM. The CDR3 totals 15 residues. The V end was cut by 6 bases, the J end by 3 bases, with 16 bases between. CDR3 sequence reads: CASSATSVLTDTQYF. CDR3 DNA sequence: TGTGCCAGCAGCGCAACGAGTGTGTTAACAGATACGCAGTATTTT.

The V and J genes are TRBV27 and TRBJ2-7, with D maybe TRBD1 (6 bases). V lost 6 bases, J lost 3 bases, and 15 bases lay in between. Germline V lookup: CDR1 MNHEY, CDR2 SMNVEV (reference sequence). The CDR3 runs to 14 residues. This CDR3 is CASSLGAHYYEQYF. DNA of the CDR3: TGTGCCAGCAGCCTGGGGGCACACTACTACGAGCAGTACTTC.

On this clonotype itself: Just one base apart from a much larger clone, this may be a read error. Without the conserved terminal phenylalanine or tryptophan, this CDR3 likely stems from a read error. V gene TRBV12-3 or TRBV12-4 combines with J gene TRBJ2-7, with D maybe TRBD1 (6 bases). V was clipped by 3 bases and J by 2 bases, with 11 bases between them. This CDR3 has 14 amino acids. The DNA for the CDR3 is TGTGCCAGCAGTTTTCCGGGACATACCTACGAGCAGTACTCC. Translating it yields CASSFPGHTYEQYS.

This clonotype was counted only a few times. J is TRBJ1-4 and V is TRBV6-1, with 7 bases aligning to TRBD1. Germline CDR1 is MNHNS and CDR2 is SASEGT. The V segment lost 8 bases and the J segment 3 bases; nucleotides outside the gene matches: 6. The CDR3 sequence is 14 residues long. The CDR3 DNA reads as TGTGCCAGCCAGGGGACAGCGTCTAATGAAAAACTGTTTTTT. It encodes CASQGTASNEKLFF.

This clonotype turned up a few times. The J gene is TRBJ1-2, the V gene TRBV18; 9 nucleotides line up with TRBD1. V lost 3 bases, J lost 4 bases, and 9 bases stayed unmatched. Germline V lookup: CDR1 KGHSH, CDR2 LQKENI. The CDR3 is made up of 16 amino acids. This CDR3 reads CASSPASQGAAYGYTF. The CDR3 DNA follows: TGTGCCAGCTCACCGGCCTCACAGGGGGCGGCCTATGGCTACACCTTC. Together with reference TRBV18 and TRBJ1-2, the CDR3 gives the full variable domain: NAGVMQNPRHLVRRRGQEARLRCSPMKGHSHVYWYRQLPEEGLKFMVYLQKENIIDESGMPKERFSAEFPKEGPSILRIQQVVRGDSAAYFCASSPASQGAAYGYTFGSGTRLTVV.

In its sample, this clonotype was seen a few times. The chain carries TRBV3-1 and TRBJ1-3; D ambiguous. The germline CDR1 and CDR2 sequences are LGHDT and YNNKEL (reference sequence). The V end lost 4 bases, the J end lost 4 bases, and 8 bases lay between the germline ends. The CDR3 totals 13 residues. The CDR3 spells CASSPGVGNTIYF. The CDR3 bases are TGTGCCAGCAGCCCCGGGGTGGGAAACACCATATATTTT.

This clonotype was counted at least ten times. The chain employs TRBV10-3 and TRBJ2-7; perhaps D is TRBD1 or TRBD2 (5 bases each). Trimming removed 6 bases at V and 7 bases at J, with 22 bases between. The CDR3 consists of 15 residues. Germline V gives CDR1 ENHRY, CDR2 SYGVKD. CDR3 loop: CAIRNSRDGLFEQYF. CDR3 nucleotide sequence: TGTGCCATCAGGAACTCCCGGGACGGCCTTTTTGAGCAGTACTTC.

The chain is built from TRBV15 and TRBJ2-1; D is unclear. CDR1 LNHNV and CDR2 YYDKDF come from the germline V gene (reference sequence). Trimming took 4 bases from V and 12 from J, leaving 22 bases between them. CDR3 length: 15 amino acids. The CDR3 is CATSNYSNKRTGQFF. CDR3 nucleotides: TGTGCCACCAGCAACTACTCAAACAAACGGACGGGGCAGTTCTTC.

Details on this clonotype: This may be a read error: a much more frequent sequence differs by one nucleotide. This CDR3 is CANAVTDTQYF. The CDR3 DNA reads TGTGCTAATGCAGTCACAGATACGCAGTATTTT. This chain joins TRBV12-5 and TRBJ2-3; no reliable D call. The CDR3 length is 11 residues. Trimming removed 10 bases from V and 2 bases from J, with 7 bases in between. The germline CDR1 and CDR2 sequences are LGHNT and FRNRAP.

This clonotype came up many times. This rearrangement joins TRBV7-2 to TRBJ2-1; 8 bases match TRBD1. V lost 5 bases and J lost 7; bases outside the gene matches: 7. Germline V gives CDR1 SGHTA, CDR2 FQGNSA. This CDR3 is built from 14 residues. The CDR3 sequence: CASSLRTGPNEQFF. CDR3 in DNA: TGTGCCAGCAGCCTGCGGACAGGGCCGAATGAGCAGTTCTTC.

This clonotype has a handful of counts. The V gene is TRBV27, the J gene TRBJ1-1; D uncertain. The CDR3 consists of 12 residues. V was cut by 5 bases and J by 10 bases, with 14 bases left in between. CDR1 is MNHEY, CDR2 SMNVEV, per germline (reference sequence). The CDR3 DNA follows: TGTGCCAGCAGTGACGAGGGTTCTGGAGCTTTCTTT. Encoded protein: CASSDEGSGAFF.

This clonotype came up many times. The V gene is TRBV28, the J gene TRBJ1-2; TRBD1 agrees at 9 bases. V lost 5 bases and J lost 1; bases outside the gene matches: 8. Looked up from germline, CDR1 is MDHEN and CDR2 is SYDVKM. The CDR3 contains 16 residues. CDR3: CASSDPQGASNYGYTF. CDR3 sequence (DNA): TGTGCCAGCAGTGATCCACAGGGGGCCAGTAACTATGGCTACACCTTC.

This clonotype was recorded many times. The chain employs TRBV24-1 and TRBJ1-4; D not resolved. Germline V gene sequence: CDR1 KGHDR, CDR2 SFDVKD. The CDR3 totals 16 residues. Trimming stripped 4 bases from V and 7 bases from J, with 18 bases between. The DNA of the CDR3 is TGTGCCACCAGTGAGGGGAGTCCGGCAGCTCGTGAAAAACTGTTTTTT. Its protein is CATSEGSPAAREKLFF.

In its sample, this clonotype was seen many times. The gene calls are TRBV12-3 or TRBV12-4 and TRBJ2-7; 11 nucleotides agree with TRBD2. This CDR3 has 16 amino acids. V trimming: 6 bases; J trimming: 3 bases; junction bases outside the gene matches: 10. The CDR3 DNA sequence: TGTGCCAGCAGCCCGACCACTAGCGGGAGAAACTACGAGCAGTACTTC. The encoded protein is CASSPTTSGRNYEQYF.

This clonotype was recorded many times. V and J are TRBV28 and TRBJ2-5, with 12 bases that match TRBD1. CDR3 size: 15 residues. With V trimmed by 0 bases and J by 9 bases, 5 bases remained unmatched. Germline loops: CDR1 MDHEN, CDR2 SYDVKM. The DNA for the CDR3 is TGTGCCAGCAGTTTATGGGGACAGGGGGCCTCCTCCCAGTACTTC. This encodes CASSLWGQGASSQYF.

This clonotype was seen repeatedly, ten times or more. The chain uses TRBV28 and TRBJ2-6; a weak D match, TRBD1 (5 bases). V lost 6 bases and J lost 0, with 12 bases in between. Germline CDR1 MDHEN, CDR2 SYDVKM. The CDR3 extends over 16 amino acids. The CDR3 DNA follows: TGTGCCAGCAGCGGACATTCGTCCTCTGGGGCCAACGTCCTGACTTTC. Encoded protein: CASSGHSSSGANVLTF.

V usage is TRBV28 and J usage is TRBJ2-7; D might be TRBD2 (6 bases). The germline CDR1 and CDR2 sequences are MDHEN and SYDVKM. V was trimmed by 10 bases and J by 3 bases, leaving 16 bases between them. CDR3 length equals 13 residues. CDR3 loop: CATSGANSYEQYF. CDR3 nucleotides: TGTGCCACCTCGGGAGCTAATAGCTACGAGCAGTACTTC.

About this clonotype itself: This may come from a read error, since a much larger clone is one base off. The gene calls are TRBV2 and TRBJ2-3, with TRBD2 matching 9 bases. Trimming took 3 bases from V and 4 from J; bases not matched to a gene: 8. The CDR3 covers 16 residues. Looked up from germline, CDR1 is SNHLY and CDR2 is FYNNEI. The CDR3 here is CASSEQAGGHADTQYF. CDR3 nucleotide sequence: TGTGCCAGCAGTGAGCAAGCGGGAGGACACGCAGATACGCAGTATTTT.

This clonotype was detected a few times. CDR3 protein: CASRPSGGPDTQYF. The DNA of the CDR3 is TGTGCCAGCAGACCCAGCGGGGGTCCAGATACGCAGTATTTT. The chain recombines TRBV6-2 or TRBV6-3 with TRBJ2-3; 8 bases map to TRBD2. V shed 6 bases, J shed 4 bases, and the junction held 6 bases outside the gene matches. Germline CDR1 is MNHEY and CDR2 is SVGEGT. This CDR3 spans 14 amino acids.

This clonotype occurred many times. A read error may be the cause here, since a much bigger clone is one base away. The CDR3, as DNA: TGTGTCAGCAGCTTAGGGGACGAGACCCAGTACTTC. Translation gives CVSSLGDETQYF. The chain combines TRBV7-2 with TRBJ2-5; either TRBD1 or TRBD2 may fit D (5 bases each). The CDR3 has 12 residues. Germline CDR1 and CDR2: SGHTA and FQGNSA.

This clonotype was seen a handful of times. The CDR3 reads CASPGGGGTGELFF. CDR3 in DNA: TGTGCCTCCCCCGGAGGGGGCGGGACCGGGGAGCTGTTTTTT. The rearrangement links TRBV30 to TRBJ2-2, with D possibly being TRBD1 (7 bases). The V end was cut by 7 bases, the J end by 5 bases, with 17 bases between. The germline V gene encodes CDR1 GTSNPN and CDR2 SVGIG (reference sequence). This CDR3 has 14 residues.